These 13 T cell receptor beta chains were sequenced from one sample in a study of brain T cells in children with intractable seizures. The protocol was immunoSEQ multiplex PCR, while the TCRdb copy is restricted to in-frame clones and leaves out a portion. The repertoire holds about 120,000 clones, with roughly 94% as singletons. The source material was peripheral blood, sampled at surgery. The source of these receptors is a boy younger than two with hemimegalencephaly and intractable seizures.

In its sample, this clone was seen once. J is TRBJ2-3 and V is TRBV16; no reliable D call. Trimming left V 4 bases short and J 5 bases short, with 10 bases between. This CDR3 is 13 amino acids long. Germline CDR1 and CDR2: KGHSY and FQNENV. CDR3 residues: CASSPRTLDTQYF. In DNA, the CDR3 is TGTGCCAGCAGCCCCAGGACGCTAGATACGCAGTATTTT.

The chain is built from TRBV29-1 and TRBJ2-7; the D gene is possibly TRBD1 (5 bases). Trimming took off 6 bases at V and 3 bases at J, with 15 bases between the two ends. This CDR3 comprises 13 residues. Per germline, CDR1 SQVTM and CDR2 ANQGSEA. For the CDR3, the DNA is TGCAGCGTCGCCCCCAGGGCGGACTACGAGCAGTACTTC. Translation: CSVAPRADYEQYF.

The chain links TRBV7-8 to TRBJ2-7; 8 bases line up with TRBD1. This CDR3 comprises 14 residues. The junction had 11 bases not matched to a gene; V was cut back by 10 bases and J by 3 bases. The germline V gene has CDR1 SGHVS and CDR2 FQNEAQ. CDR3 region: CATSRTGRGYEQYF. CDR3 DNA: TGTGCCACCTCCAGGACAGGGCGGGGCTACGAGCAGTACTTC.

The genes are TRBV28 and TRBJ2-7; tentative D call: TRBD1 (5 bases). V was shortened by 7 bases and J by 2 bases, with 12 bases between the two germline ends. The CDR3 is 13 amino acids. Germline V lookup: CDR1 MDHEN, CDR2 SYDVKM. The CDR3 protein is CASNAQGPYEQYF. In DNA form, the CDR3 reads TGTGCCAGCAATGCCCAGGGCCCCTACGAGCAGTACTTC.

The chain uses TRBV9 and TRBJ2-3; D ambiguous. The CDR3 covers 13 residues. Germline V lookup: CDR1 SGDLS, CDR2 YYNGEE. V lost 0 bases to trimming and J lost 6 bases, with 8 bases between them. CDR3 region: CASSVGFPDTQYF. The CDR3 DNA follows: TGTGCCAGCAGCGTAGGTTTTCCTGATACGCAGTATTTT.

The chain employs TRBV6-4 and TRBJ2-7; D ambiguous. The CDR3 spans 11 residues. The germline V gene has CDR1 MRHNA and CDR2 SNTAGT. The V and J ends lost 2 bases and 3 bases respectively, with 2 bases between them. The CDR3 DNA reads TGTGCCAGCAGTGACAGCTACGAGCAGTACTTC. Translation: CASSDSYEQYF.

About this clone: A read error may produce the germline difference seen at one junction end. The CDR3 reads CASRLAGAQTQYF. Here the CDR3 DNA reads TGTGCCAGCAGGTTAGCGGGAGCGCAGACCCAGTACTTC. The chain joins TRBV12-3 or TRBV12-4 to TRBJ2-5; 9 nucleotides line up with TRBD2. The CDR3 runs to 13 residues.

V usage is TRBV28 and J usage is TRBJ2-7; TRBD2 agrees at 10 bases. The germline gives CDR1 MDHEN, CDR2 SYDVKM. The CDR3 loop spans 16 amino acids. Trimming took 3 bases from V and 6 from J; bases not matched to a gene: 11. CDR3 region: CASSFFPSGSIGEQYF. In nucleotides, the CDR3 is TGTGCCAGCAGTTTCTTTCCTAGCGGGAGCATTGGCGAGCAGTACTTC.

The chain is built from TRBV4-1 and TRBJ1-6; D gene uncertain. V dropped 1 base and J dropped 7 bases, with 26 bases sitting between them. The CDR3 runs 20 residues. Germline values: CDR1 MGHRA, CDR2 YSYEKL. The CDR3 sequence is CASSQGKGLNPSPQNSPLHF. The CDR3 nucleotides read TGCGCCAGCAGCCAAGGGAAAGGACTCAACCCATCCCCCCAAAATTCACCCCTCCACTTT.

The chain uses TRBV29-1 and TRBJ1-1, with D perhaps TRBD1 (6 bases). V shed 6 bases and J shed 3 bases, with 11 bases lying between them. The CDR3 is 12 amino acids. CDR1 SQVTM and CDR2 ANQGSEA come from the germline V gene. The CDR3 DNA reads TGCAGCGTGAGGGGGGGAGACACTGAAGCTTTCTTT. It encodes CSVRGGDTEAFF.

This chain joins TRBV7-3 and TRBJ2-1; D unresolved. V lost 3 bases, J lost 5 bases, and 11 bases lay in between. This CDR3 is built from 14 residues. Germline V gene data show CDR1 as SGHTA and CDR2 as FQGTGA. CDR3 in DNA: TGTGCCAGCAGCTTCGGCGGACCGAACAATGAGCAGTTCTTC. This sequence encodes CASSFGGPNNEQFF.

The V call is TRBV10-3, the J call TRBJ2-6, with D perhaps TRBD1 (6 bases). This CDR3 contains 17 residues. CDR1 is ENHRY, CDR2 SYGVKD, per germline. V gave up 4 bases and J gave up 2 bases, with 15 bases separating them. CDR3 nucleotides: TGTGCCATCAGTGGTGACAGGCCCCATGCTGGGGCCAACGTCCTGACTTTC. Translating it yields CAISGDRPHAGANVLTF.

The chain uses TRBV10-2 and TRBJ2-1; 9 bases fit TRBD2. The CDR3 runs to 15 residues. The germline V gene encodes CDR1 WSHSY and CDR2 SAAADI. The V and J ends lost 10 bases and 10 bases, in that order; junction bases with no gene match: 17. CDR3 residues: CATNTGSGSLLEQFF. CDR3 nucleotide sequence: TGCGCCACCAATACTGGTAGCGGGAGTCTCCTCGAGCAGTTCTTC.